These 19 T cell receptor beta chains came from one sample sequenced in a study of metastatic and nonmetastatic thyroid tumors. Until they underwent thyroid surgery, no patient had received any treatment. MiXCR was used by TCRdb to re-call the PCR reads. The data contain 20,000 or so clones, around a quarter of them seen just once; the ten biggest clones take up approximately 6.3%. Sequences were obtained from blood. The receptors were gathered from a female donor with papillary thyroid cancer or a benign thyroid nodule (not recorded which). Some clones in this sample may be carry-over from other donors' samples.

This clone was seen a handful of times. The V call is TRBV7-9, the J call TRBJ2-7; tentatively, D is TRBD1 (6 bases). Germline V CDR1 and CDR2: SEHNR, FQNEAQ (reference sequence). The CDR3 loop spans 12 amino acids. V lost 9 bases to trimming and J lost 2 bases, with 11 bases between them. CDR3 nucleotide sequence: TGTGCCAGTAGGGGGTCAACCTACGAGCAGTACTTC. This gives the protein CASRGSTYEQYF.

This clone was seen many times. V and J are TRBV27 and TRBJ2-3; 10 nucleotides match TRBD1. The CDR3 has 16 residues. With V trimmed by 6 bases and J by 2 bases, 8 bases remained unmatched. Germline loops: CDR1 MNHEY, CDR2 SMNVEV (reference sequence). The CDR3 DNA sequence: TGTGCCAGCAGCAGCGGACGACAGGGGGCCACAGATACGCAGTATTTT. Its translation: CASSSGRQGATDTQYF.

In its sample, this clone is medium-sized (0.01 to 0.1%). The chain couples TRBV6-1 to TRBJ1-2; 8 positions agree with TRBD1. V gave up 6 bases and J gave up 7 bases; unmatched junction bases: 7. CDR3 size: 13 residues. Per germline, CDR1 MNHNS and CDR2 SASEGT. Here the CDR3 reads CASSQDRVGGYTF. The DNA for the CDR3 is TGTGCCAGCAGCCAGGACAGGGTCGGTGGCTACACCTTC.

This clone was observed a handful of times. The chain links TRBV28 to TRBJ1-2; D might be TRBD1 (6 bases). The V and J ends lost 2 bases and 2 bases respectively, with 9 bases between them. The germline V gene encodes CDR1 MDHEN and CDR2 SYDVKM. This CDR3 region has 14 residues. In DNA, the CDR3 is TGTGCCAGCAGTTTAAGCAGGGGAAACTATGGCTACACCTTC. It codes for CASSLSRGNYGYTF.

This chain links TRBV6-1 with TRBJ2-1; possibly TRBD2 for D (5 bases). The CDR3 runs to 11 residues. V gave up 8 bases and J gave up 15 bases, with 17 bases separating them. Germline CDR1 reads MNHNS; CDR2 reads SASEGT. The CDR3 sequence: CASGGLDVVFF. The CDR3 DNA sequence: TGTGCCAGCGGCGGGTTGGATGTGGTGTTCTTC.

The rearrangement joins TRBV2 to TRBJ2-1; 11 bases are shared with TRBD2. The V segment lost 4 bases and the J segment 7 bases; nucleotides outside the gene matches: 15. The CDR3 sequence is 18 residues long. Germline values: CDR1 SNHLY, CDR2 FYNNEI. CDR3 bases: TGTGCCAGCAGTGGGGCCGGGACTAGCGGAGGTCGTGGGAATGAGCAGTTCTTC. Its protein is CASSGAGTSGGRGNEQFF.

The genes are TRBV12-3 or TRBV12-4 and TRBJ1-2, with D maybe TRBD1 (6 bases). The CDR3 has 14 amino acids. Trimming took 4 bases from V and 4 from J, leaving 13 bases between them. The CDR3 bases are TGTGCCAGCAGTTCCCCGGGAGGGGGCTATGGCTACACCTTC. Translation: CASSSPGGGYGYTF.

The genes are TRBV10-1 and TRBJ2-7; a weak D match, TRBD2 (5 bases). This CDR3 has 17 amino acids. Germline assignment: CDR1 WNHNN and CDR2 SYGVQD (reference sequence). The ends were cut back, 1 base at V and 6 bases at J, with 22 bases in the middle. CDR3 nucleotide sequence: TGCGCCAGCAGTGAGTGCGACCTGAGGGCCCTTTATAGCGAGCAGTACTTC. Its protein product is CASSECDLRALYSEQYF.

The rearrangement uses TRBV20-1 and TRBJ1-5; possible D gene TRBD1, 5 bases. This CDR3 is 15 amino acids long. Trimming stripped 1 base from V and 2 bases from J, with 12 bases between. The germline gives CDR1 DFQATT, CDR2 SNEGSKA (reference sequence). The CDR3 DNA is TGCAGTGCTAGAGTTGGGGGAGTCGGCAATCAGCCCCAGCATTTT. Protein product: CSARVGGVGNQPQHF.

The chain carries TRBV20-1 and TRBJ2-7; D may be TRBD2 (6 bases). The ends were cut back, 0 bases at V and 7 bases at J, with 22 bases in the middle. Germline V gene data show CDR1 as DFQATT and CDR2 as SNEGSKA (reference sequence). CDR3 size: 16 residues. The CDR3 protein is CSARDVAGTTIREQYF. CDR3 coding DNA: TGCAGTGCTAGAGATGTTGCGGGGACGACAATACGGGAGCAGTACTTC.

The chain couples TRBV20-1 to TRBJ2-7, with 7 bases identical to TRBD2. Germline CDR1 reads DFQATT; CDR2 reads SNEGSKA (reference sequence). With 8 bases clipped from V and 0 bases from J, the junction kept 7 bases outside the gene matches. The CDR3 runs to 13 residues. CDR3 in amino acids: CSIMGRDSYEQYF. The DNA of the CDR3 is TGCAGTATAATGGGGAGGGACTCCTACGAGCAGTACTTC.

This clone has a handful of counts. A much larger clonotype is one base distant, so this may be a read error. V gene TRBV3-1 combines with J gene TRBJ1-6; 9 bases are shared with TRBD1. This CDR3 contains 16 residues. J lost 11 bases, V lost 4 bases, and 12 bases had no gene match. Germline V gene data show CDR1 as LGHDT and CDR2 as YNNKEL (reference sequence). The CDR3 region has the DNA TGTGCCAGCAGCCGTTTTTGGGGACAGGGAGATCCACCCCTCCACTTT. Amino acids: CASSRFWGQGDPPLHF.

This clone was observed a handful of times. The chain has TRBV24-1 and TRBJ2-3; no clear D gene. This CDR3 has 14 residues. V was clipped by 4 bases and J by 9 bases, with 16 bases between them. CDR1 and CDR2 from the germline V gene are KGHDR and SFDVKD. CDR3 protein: CATSDPTTVWTQYF. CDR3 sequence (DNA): TGTGCCACCAGTGACCCAACCACAGTGTGGACGCAGTATTTT.

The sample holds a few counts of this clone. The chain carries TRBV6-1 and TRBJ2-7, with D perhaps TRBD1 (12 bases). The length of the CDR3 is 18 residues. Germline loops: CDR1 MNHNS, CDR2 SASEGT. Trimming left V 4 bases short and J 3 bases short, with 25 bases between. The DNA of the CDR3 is TGTGCCAGCAGTGGGGACAGGGGGCGACTAGCGGGAAACTACGAGCAGTACTTC. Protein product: CASSGDRGRLAGNYEQYF.

CDR3 amino acids: CATGFTEAFF. CDR3 coding DNA: TGTGCCACAGGGTTCACTGAAGCTTTCTTT. The chain carries TRBV30 and TRBJ1-1; possible D gene TRBD1, 6 bases. The CDR3 covers 10 residues. Trimming removed 8 bases from V and 4 bases from J, with 8 bases in between. Germline V gene data show CDR1 as GTSNPN and CDR2 as SVGIG (reference sequence).

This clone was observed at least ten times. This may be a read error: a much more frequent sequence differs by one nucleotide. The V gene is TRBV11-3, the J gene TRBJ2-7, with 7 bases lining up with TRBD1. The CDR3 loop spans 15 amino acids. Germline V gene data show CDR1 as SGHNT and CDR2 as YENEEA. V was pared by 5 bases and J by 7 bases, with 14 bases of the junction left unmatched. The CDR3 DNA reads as TGTGCCAGCAGCAATCTGGACAGGAGCTCCGGAGAGCAGTACTTC. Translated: CASSNLDRSSGEQYF.

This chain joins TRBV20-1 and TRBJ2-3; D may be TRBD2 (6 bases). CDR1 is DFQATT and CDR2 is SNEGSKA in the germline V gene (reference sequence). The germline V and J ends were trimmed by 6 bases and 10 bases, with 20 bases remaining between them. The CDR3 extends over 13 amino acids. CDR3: CSAKEGGGPSQYF. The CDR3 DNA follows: TGCAGTGCCAAGGAGGGAGGCGGGCCCTCGCAGTATTTT.

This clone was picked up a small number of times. In nucleotides, the CDR3 is TGTGCCAGTAATGTGGGGGGAGTCGGGGAGCTGTTTTTT. Translation gives CASNVGGVGELFF. The chain joins TRBV19 to TRBJ2-2, with a tentative D call TRBD2 (6 bases). Germline-derived CDR1 and CDR2 are LNHDA and SQIVND (reference sequence). With 7 bases removed from V and 7 bases from J, the gap between germline ends came to 13 bases. The CDR3 runs to 13 residues.

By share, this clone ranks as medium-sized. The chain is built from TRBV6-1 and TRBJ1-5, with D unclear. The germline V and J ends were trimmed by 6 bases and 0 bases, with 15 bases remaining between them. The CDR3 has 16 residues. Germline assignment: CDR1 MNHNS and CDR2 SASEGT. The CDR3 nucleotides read TGTGCCAGCAGGCCCGACTGGGGTGATAGCAATCAGCCCCAGCATTTT. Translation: CASRPDWGDSNQPQHF.